This TCR beta chain comes out of a study of cytomegalovirus exposure and HLA in healthy donors. Study findings and constraints: Highest at DRB1 and lowest at HLA-C, TCR association rates differed among HLA loci in a later analysis. It has been reported that TCR beta sequences accurately predicted the HLA-A and HLA-B alleles of most subjects.

Regarding donors, all were healthy bone marrow donors. On this clone: As yet, its antigen is unknown.

The PCR had 60 Vbeta and 13 Jbeta primers. Measured with immunoSEQ multiplex PCR; TCRdb has only the in-frame clones, and not every one. The repertoire has roughly 110,000 clones, 65% to 75% of them found once; the top ten carry roughly 2.8%. Germline V gene lookup returns CDR1 DFQATT and CDR2 SNEGSKA (reference sequence). The length of the CDR3 is 11 residues. V was cut by 3 bases and J by 7 bases, with 9 bases left in between. The sample taken for sequencing was PBMCs. The chain has TRBV20-1 and TRBJ1-2, with D maybe TRBD1 (5 bases). This receptor was taken from a female donor in good health and CMV-seronegative. The CDR3 region has the DNA TGCAGTGCTAGTAAGGGGATTGGCTACACCTTC. Encoded protein: CSASKGIGYTF.